This T cell receptor (beta chain) was retrieved from a study of identical twins. TCRdb itself ran the 5' RACE reads through MiXCR, one entry per CDR3 protein. The data contain a few hundred thousand distinct CDR3 sequences, roughly a tenth of them singletons. Whole-study results and caveats: Modelling approaches yielded underestimates of out-of-frame TCR alpha sharing between monozygotic twins. With abundant cord blood beta clonotypes, insertions were fewer; memory repertoires showed no such pattern.

This clonotype showed up just a few times. What it binds is unknown. CDR3 length equals 14 residues. Germline assignment: CDR1 MDHEN and CDR2 SYDVKM. The ends lost 2 bases at V and 4 bases at J; junction bases unmatched: 3. The TCR comes from a man between 50 and 59 years old in good health. Sequencing was done on a sample of memory T cells sorted from blood. V is TRBV28 and J is TRBJ2-5, with TRBD1 matching over 8 bases. CDR3 sequence reads: CASSLPGGLETQYF. DNA for the CDR3: TGTGCCAGCAGTTTACCAGGGGGCCTAGAGACCCAGTACTTC.